This T cell receptor beta chain was identified during a study of blood T cell repertoires in COVID-19. Original analysis: Amplification with reference gene primers provided the estimates of nucleated cell counts. Assay: immunoSEQ multiplex PCR; the TCRdb copy retains only in-frame clones and omits some. That table furnishes V, J and clone size, whereas the DNA furnished D and trimming. The table has around 140,000 clones, 88% seen once. CDR1 LNHDA and CDR2 SQIVND come from the germline V gene (reference sequence). The V and J ends lost 3 bases and 4 bases respectively, with 17 bases between them. This CDR3 is 16 amino acids long. Seattle's enrolled individuals joined amid active infection and were then monitored longitudinally.

This receptor was taken from a human donor with COVID-19, enrolled during active disease. The donor label of this sample is uncertain. The chain combines TRBV19 with TRBJ2-3; D is perhaps TRBD2 (7 bases). Sequencing was carried out using peripheral blood. CDR3 coding DNA: TGTGCCAGTAGTATCGTTGGCGGGGGCTCCTCAGATACGCAGTATTTT. Translation: CASSIVGGGSSDTQYF.